This T cell receptor (beta chain) was documented in a study of T cells after yellow fever vaccination. Regarding the study as a whole: Clonotype sharing between CD4 and CD8 compartments was small.

Trimming took 4 bases from V and 0 from J, leaving 7 bases between them. The CDR3 length is 15 residues. Germline CDR1 reads SEHNR; CDR2 reads FQNEAQ (reference sequence). Only a few counts were recorded for this clonotype. What it binds is not known. TCRdb ran MiXCR on the 5' RACE reads and lists one entry per CDR3 protein. The sample has about 260,000 distinct CDR3 sequences; around 5.3% are singletons. J is TRBJ2-6 and V is TRBV7-9; no reliable D call. The receptor was derived from a man between 18 and 29 years old who received the YFV17D yellow fever vaccine. The sample here was CD4+ T cells sorted from PBMCs, taken on the day of the yellow fever booster vaccination. The CDR3 region is CASSSNYSGANVLTF. The CDR3 bases are TGTGCCAGCAGCTCTAACTACTCTGGGGCCAACGTCCTGACTTTC.